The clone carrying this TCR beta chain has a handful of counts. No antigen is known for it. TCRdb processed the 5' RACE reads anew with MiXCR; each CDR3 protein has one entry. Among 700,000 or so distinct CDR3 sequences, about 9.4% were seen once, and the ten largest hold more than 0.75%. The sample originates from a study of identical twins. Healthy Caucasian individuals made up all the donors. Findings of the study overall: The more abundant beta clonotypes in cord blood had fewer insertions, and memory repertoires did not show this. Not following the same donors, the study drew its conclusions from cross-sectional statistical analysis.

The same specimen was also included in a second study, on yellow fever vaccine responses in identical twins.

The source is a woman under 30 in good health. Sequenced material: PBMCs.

DNA of the CDR3: TGCGCCAGCAGCCCTTCTCGACTAGCGGGAGTTAATGAGCAGTTCTTC. Amino acid sequence: CASSPSRLAGVNEQFF. The rearrangement links TRBV4-3 to TRBJ2-1, with 12 bases that match TRBD2. Germline V gives CDR1 LGHNA, CDR2 YSLEER. CDR3 length: 16 amino acids. Germline trimming cut 4 bases from V and 7 bases from J; bases unmatched to any gene: 8.